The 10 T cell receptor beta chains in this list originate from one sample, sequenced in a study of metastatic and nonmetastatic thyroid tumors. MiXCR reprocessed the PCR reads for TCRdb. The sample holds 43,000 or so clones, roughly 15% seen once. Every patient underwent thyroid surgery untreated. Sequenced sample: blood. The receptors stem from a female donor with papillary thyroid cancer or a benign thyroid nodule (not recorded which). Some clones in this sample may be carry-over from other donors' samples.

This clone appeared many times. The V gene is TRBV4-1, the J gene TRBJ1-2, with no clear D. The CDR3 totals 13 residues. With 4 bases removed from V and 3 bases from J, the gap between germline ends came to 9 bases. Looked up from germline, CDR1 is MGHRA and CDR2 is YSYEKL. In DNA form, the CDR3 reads TGCGCCAGCAGCCGAGCCTATGACTATGGCTACACCTTC. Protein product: CASSRAYDYGYTF.

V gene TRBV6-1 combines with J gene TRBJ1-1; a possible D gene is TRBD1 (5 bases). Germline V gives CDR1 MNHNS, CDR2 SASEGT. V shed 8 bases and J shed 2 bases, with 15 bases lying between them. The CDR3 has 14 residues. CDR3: CASWRDGSNTEAFF. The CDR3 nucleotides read TGTGCCAGCTGGAGGGACGGCAGCAACACTGAAGCTTTCTTT.

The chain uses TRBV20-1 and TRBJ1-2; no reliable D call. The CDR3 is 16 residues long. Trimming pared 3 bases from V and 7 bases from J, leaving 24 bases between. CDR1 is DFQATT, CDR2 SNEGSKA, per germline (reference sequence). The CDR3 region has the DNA TGCAGTGCTAGGGGCCCAATGGGGTGGGTGGTCGGTGGCTACACCTTC. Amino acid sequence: CSARGPMGWVVGGYTF.

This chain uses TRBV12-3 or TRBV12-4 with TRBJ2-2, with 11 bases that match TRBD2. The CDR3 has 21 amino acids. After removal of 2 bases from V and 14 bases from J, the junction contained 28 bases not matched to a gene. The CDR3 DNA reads TGTGCCAGCAGTTTAAGTCACTTATCTAGCGGGAGGTCCAGGGACACCGTGGAACTGTTTTTT. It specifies CASSLSHLSSGRSRDTVELFF.

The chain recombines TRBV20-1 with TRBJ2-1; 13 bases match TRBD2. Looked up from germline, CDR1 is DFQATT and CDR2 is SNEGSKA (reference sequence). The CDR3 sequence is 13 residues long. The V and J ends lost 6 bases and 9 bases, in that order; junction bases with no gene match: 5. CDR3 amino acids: CSAGLAGVREQFF. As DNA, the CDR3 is TGCAGTGCCGGACTAGCGGGAGTTCGTGAGCAGTTCTTC.

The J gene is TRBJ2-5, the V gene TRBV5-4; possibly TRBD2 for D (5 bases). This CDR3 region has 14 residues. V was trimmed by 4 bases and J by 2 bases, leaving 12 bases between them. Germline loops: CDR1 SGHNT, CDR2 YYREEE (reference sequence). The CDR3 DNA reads TGTGCCAGCAGCCCAAGGACGGGACAAGAGACCCAGTACTTC. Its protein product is CASSPRTGQETQYF.

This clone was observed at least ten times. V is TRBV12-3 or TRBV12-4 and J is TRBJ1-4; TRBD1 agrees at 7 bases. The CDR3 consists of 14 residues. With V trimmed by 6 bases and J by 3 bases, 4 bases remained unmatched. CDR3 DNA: TGTGCCAGCAGAACAGGGGCGGCTAATGAAAAACTGTTTTTT. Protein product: CASRTGAANEKLFF.

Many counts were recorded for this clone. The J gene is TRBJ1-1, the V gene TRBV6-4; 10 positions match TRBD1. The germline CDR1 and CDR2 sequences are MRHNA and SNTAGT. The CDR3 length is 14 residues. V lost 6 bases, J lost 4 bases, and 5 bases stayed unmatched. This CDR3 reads CASRTGGAGTEAFF. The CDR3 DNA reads TGTGCCAGCAGGACAGGGGGCGCGGGCACTGAAGCTTTCTTT.

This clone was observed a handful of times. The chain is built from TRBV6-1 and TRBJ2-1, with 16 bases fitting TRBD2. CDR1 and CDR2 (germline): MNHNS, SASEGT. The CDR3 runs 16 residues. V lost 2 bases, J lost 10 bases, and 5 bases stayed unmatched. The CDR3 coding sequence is TGTGCCAGCAGTGAATGGAGGGGACTAGCGGGAGGGGAGCAGTTCTTC. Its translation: CASSEWRGLAGGEQFF.

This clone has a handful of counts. The CDR3 nucleotides read TGTGCCACCAGTGATTCCGGGGGGGCAGAGACCCAGTACTTC. Amino acid sequence: CATSDSGGAETQYF. The chain uses TRBV24-1 and TRBJ2-5; 8 bases are shared with TRBD2. V dropped 2 bases and J dropped 4; count of bases not matched to a gene: 2. In germline, CDR1 is KGHDR, CDR2 SFDVKD. CDR3 size: 14 residues.